The 8 T cell receptor beta chains below were found in one sample sequenced in a study of blood T cells in healthy people across ages. For the second PCR, which ran for roughly 6 to 12 cycles, a sample-barcoded 5' primer and a J-beta primer mix were used. A single record per CDR3 protein comes from TCRdb applying MiXCR to the 5' RACE reads. The profile shows more than 650,000 distinct CDR3 sequences, about 26% of them singletons. The same sample was also studied in work on T cells of mothers and their children.

Sequencing was carried out using blood. These receptor sequences come from a boy aged 5-17 years in good health.

This clonotype was seen a few times. The rearrangement joins TRBV7-2 to TRBJ1-2; no clear D gene. Looked up from germline, CDR1 is SGHTA and CDR2 is FQGNSA. The CDR3 is made up of 13 amino acids. V lost 3 bases and J 2 bases, leaving 7 bases between the germline ends. The CDR3 coding sequence is TGTGCCAGCAGCTTTGAACGGAACTATGGCTACACCTTC. This gives the protein CASSFERNYGYTF. Together with reference TRBV7-2 and TRBJ1-2, the CDR3 gives the full variable domain: GAGVSQSPSNKVTEKGKDVELRCDPISGHTALYWYRQSLGQGLEFLIYFQGNSAPDKSGLPSDRFSAERTGGSVSTLTIQRTQQEDSAVYLCASSFERNYGYTFGSGTRLTVV.

J is TRBJ2-1 and V is TRBV5-1; D might be TRBD2 (7 bases). Germline assignment: CDR1 SGHRS and CDR2 YFSETQ. V was pared by 2 bases and J by 6 bases, with 21 bases between. CDR3 length: 17 amino acids. CDR3 region: CASSLIGGGGGFNEQFF. The CDR3 region has the DNA TGCGCCAGCAGCTTAATAGGGGGGGGTGGAGGCTTCAATGAGCAGTTCTTC.

The rearrangement links TRBV14 to TRBJ1-2; 8 bases are a match to TRBD1. Per germline, CDR1 SGHDN and CDR2 FVKESK. Trimming removed 4 bases from V and 4 bases from J; junction bases left unmatched: 5. There are 14 residues in the CDR3. The CDR3 sequence is CASSLQTGGYGYTF. The DNA of the CDR3 is TGTGCCAGCAGCCTCCAAACAGGGGGCTATGGCTACACCTTC. Together with reference TRBV14 and TRBJ1-2, the CDR3 gives the full variable domain: EAGVTQFPSHSVIEKGQTVTLRCDPISGHDNLYWYRRVMGKEIKFLLHFVKESKQDESGMPNNRFLAERTGGTYSTLKVQPAELEDSGVYFCASSLQTGGYGYTFGSGTRLTVV.

In this sample, this clonotype turned up a few times. The chain combines TRBV6-1 with TRBJ2-5; 12 positions match TRBD2. The DNA end lines up better with TRBJ2-7; the J call may be wrong. Germline V CDR1 and CDR2: MNHNS, SASEGT. The CDR3 totals 16 residues. The CDR3 loop reads CASSLAGGQRNYEQYF. The CDR3, as DNA: TGTGCCAGCAGTCTAGCGGGGGGGCAAAGAAACTACGAGCAGTACTTC.

This chain uses TRBV5-6 with TRBJ2-7; no definite D call. Germline CDR1 is SGHDT and CDR2 is YYEEEE. The germline V and J ends were trimmed by 1 base and 4 bases, with 6 bases remaining between them. The length of the CDR3 is 12 residues. This chain's CDR3 is CASSLRRYEQYF. The DNA of the CDR3 is TGTGCCAGCAGCTTGAGAAGATACGAGCAGTACTTC. The whole variable domain, remainder taken from reference TRBV5-6 and TRBJ2-7, is DAGVTQSPTHLIKTRGQQVTLRCSPKSGHDTVSWYQQALGQGPQFIFQYYEEEERQRGNFPDRFSGHQFPNYSSELNVNALLLGDSALYLCASSLRRYEQYFGPGTRLTVT.

This clonotype came up many times. The chain carries TRBV5-1 and TRBJ1-1; no clear D gene. The germline V gene encodes CDR1 SGHRS and CDR2 YFSETQ. This CDR3 spans 12 amino acids. Trimming removed 4 bases at V and 3 bases at J, with 7 bases between. The CDR3 reads CASSGRDTEAFF. For the CDR3, the DNA is TGCGCCAGCAGCGGCCGGGACACTGAAGCTTTCTTT. The full variable domain, in which reference TRBV5-1 and TRBJ1-1 provide the parts outside the CDR3, is KAGVTQTPRYLIKTRGQQVTLSCSPISGHRSVSWYQQTPGQGLQFLFEYFSETQRNKGNFPGRFSGRQFSNSRSEMNVSTLELGDSALYLCASSGRDTEAFFGQGTRLTVV.

Many counts were recorded for this clonotype. V is TRBV20-1 and J is TRBJ2-1; 12 bases agree with TRBD2. This CDR3 has 16 residues. Germline-derived CDR1 and CDR2 are DFQATT and SNEGSKA (reference sequence). V trimming: 0 bases; J trimming: 10 bases; junction bases outside the gene matches: 10. In nucleotides, the CDR3 is TGCAGTGCTAGAGATTCGGCTCTAGCGGGGGGGGTGGAGCAGTTCTTC. It is translated as CSARDSALAGGVEQFF.

This clonotype was seen a handful of times. The V gene is TRBV4-2, the J gene TRBJ1-4, with 7 bases that match TRBD1. Looked up from germline, CDR1 is LGHNA and CDR2 is YNFKEQ. The CDR3 extends over 14 amino acids. The V and J ends lost 2 bases and 10 bases, in that order; junction bases with no gene match: 7. The CDR3, as DNA: TGTGCCAGCAGCCAACGGGACAGCCCCCCAAAACTGTTTTTT. Encoded protein: CASSQRDSPPKLFF.